These T cell receptor beta chains were read from a single sample in a study of shared clonotypes between healthy human individuals. Clones were read by immunoSEQ multiplex PCR, and TCRdb kept only the in-frame ones, dropping some. The sample has millions of clones; about 92% are singletons. The sample taken for sequencing was naive CD8+ T cells from PBMCs. The receptors stem from a man aged 18 to 29 in good health. Some clones in this sample may be carry-over from other donors' samples. Both conserved end residues are part of each CDR3. The D gene is left open where the match is weak. Expanded clones are given a class, and other clones once, few, many or no size at all.

>once|TRBV29-1|TRBD2|TRBJ2-7
CSVSLGLAEKGHYEQYF
TGCAGCGTTTCCCTCGGGCTAGCGGAGAAGGGGCATTACGAGCAGTACTTC
>once|TRBV6-5|NA|TRBJ2-1
CASSYNSNNEQFF
TGTGCCAGCAGTTACAACAGCAACAATGAGCAGTTCTTC
>NA|TRBV27|NA|TRBJ2-1
CASSYYNEQFF
TGTGCCAGCAGTTACTACAATGAGCAGTTCTTC
>once|TRBV5-1|TRBD2|TRBJ2-2
CASSLPSGSRTGELFF
TGCGCCAGCAGCTTGCCTAGCGGGAGTAGAACCGGGGAGCTGTTTTTT
>NA|TRBV7-2|NA|TRBJ1-1
CASSLGARRTEAFF
TGTGCCAGCAGCTTGGGGGCGAGACGGACTGAAGCTTTCTTT
>NA|TRBV7-9|NA|TRBJ2-5
CASSATEGSSRGRETQYF
TGTGCCAGCAGCGCTACGGAGGGATCGTCCCGGGGAAGGGAGACCCAGTACTTC
>NA|TRBV27|TRBD2|TRBJ2-3
CASSSTPGLAGFDTQYF
TGTGCCAGCAGTTCCACACCGGGACTAGCGGGGTTTGATACGCAGTATTTT
>few|TRBV6-4|TRBD1|TRBJ1-2
CASSYWTGNYGYTF
TGTGCCAGCAGCTATTGGACAGGGAACTATGGCTACACCTTC
>NA|TRBV7-2|NA|TRBJ2-6
CASSFRADSGANVLTF
TGTGCCAGCAGCTTCCGGGCCGACTCTGGGGCCAACGTCCTGACTTTC
>NA|TRBV27|NA|TRBJ2-5
CASGPFGTQYF
TGTGCCAGCGGTCCATTCGGGACCCAGTACTTC
>NA|TRBV7-2|TRBD2|TRBJ2-3
CASSLPPTSGAGADTQYF
TGTGCCAGCAGCCTTCCCCCCACTAGCGGCGCAGGCGCAGATACGCAGTATTTT
>NA|TRBV5-6|TRBD1|TRBJ1-2
CASSSSPRQGYGYTF
TGTGCCAGCAGCTCGTCCCCCAGACAGGGGTATGGCTACACCTTC
>NA|TRBV27|NA|TRBJ1-2
CASSSIGYGYTF
TGTGCCAGCAGTTCGATAGGCTATGGCTACACCTTC
>few|TRBV27|NA|TRBJ1-5
CASSLVYPSNQPQHF
TGTGCCAGCAGTTTGGTATATCCGAGCAATCAGCCCCAGCATTTT
>NA|TRBV6-5|NA|TRBJ2-1
CASSLGTSYNEQFF
TGTGCCAGCAGCCTCGGGACAAGCTACAATGAGCAGTTCTTC
>NA|TRBV7-9|NA|TRBJ2-7
CASSSSTGRAYEQYF
TGTGCCAGCAGCTCTTCGACAGGGAGGGCCTACGAGCAGTACTTC
>NA|TRBV28|TRBD1|TRBJ1-4
CASGRDRRTNEKLFF
TGTGCCAGCGGCAGGGACAGACGAACTAATGAAAAACTGTTTTTT
>NA|TRBV7-9|NA|TRBJ1-5
CASSLAGRESNQPQHF
TGTGCCAGCAGCTTAGCTGGCAGGGAAAGCAATCAGCCCCAGCATTTT
>NA|TRBV4-1|NA|TRBJ2-1
CASSPEGLGAYNEQFF
TGCGCCAGCAGCCCCGAGGGCCTAGGGGCCTACAATGAGCAGTTCTTC
>NA|TRBV30|NA|TRBJ1-1
CAWSARTLRAGIF
TGTGCCTGGAGTGCTAGGACTCTCCGGGCTGGAATCTTT
>NA|TRBV27|NA|TRBJ2-7
CASSLRGASEQYF
TGTGCCAGCAGTTTACGGGGCGCTTCCGAGCAGTACTTC
>NA|TRBV28|TRBD1|TRBJ1-3
CASSLERQGSRWSGNTIYF
TGTGCCAGCAGTTTAGAGAGACAGGGATCCCGATGGTCTGGAAACACCATATATTTT
>NA|TRBV9|NA|TRBJ2-6
CASSLSGGSGANVLTF
TGTGCCAGCAGCCTGAGCGGTGGCTCCGGGGCCAACGTCCTGACTTTC